This record concerns one T cell receptor beta chain sequence. Its antigen is not known. Amplified regions were TCR beta CDR3 sequences from RNA transcripts. HTBI primers were employed in a first-round RT-PCR of the TCR CDR3. Via MiXCR, TCRdb re-called the multiplex PCR reads, giving one row per CDR3 protein. The sample includes fewer than 900,000 distinct CDR3 sequences, about a sixth of them seen just once. This entry belongs to a study of T cells in Graves' hyperthyroidism and ophthalmopathy. At the level of the study: Peripheral blood was drawn at first diagnosis, prior to all treatment.

Study-level findings and limits: Blood also held most thyroid clonotypes expanded beyond 0.001. The authors' 13 V-J model separated ophthalmopathy from stable hyperthyroidism.

The origin of this receptor is a man aged 18-30 years with Graves' hyperthyroidism. The material sequenced was blood.

In DNA form, the CDR3 reads TGTGCCAGCAGGTCAGGGGTATCGACAGATACGCAGTATTTT. It yields the protein CASRSGVSTDTQYF. V gene TRBV12-3 or TRBV12-4 combines with J gene TRBJ2-3; maybe TRBD1 (6 bases). There are 14 residues in the CDR3. Trimming cost V 6 bases and J 3 bases, with 13 bases left between them.